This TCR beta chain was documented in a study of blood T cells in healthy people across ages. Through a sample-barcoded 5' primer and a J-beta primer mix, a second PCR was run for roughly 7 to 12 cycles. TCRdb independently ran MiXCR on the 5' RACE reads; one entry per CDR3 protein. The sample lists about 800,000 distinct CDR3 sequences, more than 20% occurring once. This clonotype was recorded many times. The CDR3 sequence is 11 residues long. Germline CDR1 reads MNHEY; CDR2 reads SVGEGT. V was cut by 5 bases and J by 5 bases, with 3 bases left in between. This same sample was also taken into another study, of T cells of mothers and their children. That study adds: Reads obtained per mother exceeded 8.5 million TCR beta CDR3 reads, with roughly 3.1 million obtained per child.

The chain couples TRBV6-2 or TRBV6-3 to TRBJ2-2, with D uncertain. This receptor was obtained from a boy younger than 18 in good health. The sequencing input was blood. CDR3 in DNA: TGTGCCAGCAGTCGTACCGGGGAGCTGTTTTTT. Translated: CASSRTGELFF.